This T cell receptor beta chain was recorded in a study of glioma-infiltrating T cells after dendritic cell vaccination. Overall study results and limits: Complete blood and tumor specimen sets were limited to few patients.

Primers: 60 V beta forward and 13 J beta reverse. Here immunoSEQ multiplex PCR was the method, and the copy in TCRdb shows in-frame clones only, minus some. The data hold tens of thousands of clones, with roughly 87% observed a single time. On this clone itself: Its antigen is still unknown.

V was cut by 4 bases and J by 5 bases, with 2 bases left in between. CDR3 length: 11 residues. Germline CDR1 and CDR2: SGHDN and FVKESK. Time point given: after dendritic cell vaccination, including at tumor progression/relapse. Patients had residual fresh-frozen tumor tissue and more than two years of survival data. Sequenced here: blood, sampled after dendritic cell vaccination. The TCR was taken from a human donor with glioblastoma. The V call is TRBV14, the J call TRBJ1-4; D remains ambiguous. CDR3 region: CASSPNEKLFF. In DNA, the CDR3 is TGTGCCAGCAGCCCAAATGAAAAACTGTTTTTT.